The rows below give T cell receptor beta chains drawn from one sample of a study of Ad26.COV2.S vaccination and SARS-CoV-2 variants. This table comes from immunoSEQ multiplex PCR, and its TCRdb copy is limited to in-frame clones, with some not included. The table includes about 440,000 clones, around 88% detected once. Sequences were derived from peripheral blood, sampled in a trial of Ad26.COV2.S vaccine versus placebo. The receptors were sampled from a person aged 18-65 years who received the Ad26.COV2.S COVID-19 vaccine or a placebo. Each CDR3 is given with its conserved first and last residue. The D gene is left open where the match is weak. Size is omitted from some rows. Given values are once, few, many or a class for expanded clones.

j_call clone_size d_call v_call cdr3_nt cdr3_aa
TRBJ1-4 few NA TRBV5-1 TGCGCCAGCAGCTTCGGGACAACTTCAACTAATGAAAAACTGTTTTTT CASSFGTTSTNEKLFF
TRBJ1-2 few NA TRBV15 TGTGCCACCAGCAGGGGGGGCCCAGAGAACTATGGCTACACCTTC CATSRGGPENYGYTF
TRBJ1-2 NA NA TRBV18 TGTGCCAGCTCACCACCGAGCAGAGAATATGGCTACACCTTC CASSPPSREYGYTF
TRBJ1-1 NA NA TRBV5-1 TGCGCCAGCAGCCGCGGAGGGGGTAACACTGAAGCTTTCTTT CASSRGGGNTEAFF
TRBJ1-1 NA NA TRBV7-3 TGTGCCAGCAGCTTAAATGGCCGGTACACTGAAGCTTTCTTT CASSLNGRYTEAFF
TRBJ1-4 NA TRBD1 TRBV6-5 TGTGCCAGCAGACAAGGGGGCCTAGGAAATGAAAAACTGTTTTTT CASRQGGLGNEKLFF
TRBJ2-3 NA TRBD2 TRBV3-1/TRBV3-2 TGTGCCAGCAGCCCAAAGCGGGGGCCCGATGCGCAGTATTTT CASSPKRGPDAQYF
TRBJ2-2 NA NA TRBV2 TGTGCCAGCAGGGCTGGGGCGAACACCGGGGAGCTGTTTTTT CASRAGANTGELFF
TRBJ2-2 NA NA TRBV9 TGTGCCAGCAGCATATCCGCGGAGAGCGGGCGGAACACCGGGGAGCTGTTTTTT CASSISAESGRNTGELFF
TRBJ1-5 NA NA TRBV5-5 TGTGCCAGCGGCGCAGGGAATCAGCCCCAGCATTTT CASGAGNQPQHF
TRBJ2-7 NA NA TRBV3-1/TRBV3-2 TGTGCCAGCAGCCAAGTGGAGGATTGCCACGACGAGCAGTACTTC CASSQVEDCHDEQYF
TRBJ1-1 NA NA TRBV18 TGTGCCAGCTCACCTTCGGGTGAAGCTTTCTTT CASSPSGEAFF
TRBJ1-3 NA TRBD1 TRBV7-2 TGTGCCAGCAGTCCCTGGGGGACAGGGCCCGGTTCTGGAAACACCATATATTTT CASSPWGTGPGSGNTIYF
TRBJ2-1 NA NA TRBV6-1 TGTGCCAGCAGTGAAGGAGGAAACTCCTACAATGAGCAGTTCTTC CASSEGGNSYNEQFF
TRBJ1-2 NA NA TRBV30 TGTGCCTGGAGTGTAGTTTCTTATGGCTACACCTTC CAWSVVSYGYTF
TRBJ1-1 NA TRBD1 TRBV7-3 TGTGCCAGCAGCCTCCAGGGGGGCCCGGCTGAAGCTTTCTTT CASSLQGGPAEAFF
TRBJ2-5 NA NA TRBV29-1 TGCAGCGCCACGAGCGGGTTGGAGACCCAGTACTTC CSATSGLETQYF
TRBJ1-4 NA TRBD1 TRBV5-1 TGCGCCAGCAGCTTGTCAGGGGGGAATGAAAAACTGTTTTTT CASSLSGGNEKLFF
TRBJ2-7 NA NA TRBV5-8 TGTGCCAGCAGTTTGTCACACGGAGGGAGCTCCTACGAGCAGTACTTC CASSLSHGGSSYEQYF
TRBJ1-5 once NA TRBV10-1 TGCGCCAGTGCGATCAGTCAGCCCCAGCATTTT CASAISQPQHF
TRBJ2-2 NA NA TRBV9 TGTGCCAGCAGCGTAGGTTTGGGGTTCGGGGAGCTGTTTTTT CASSVGLGFGELFF
TRBJ1-1 NA TRBD1 TRBV5-6 TGTGCCAGCAGCTCACAGGGGGTCGTGATGAACACTGAAGCTTTCTTT CASSSQGVVMNTEAFF
TRBJ1-1 NA TRBD1 TRBV14 TGTGCCAGCAGCATCCGGACAGGATTGAACACTGAAGCTTTCTTT CASSIRTGLNTEAFF
TRBJ1-1 NA NA TRBV5-4 TGTGCCAGCAGCCCCCCGGGACGGATCACTGAAGCTTTCTTT CASSPPGRITEAFF
TRBJ1-4 once NA TRBV11-2 TGTGCCAGCAGCTCGTTTAATGAAAAACTGTTTTTT CASSSFNEKLFF
TRBJ1-2 NA NA TRBV6-5 TGTGCCAGCAGGCGTAGGGGGGATCCCTTCTCTGGCTACACCTTC CASRRRGDPFSGYTF
TRBJ1-4 once NA TRBV28 TGTGCCACCTCCGGCATGGGAACGGGGGCTAATGAAAAACTGTTTTTT CATSGMGTGANEKLFF
TRBJ2-7 NA TRBD1 TRBV4-2 TGTGCCAGCAGCCAAGGACAGGGGCAGTCCTACGAGCAGTACTTC CASSQGQGQSYEQYF
TRBJ1-2 NA NA TRBV5-1 TGCGCCAGCAGCCTTAGCAGGGCGGGCTACACCTTC CASSLSRAGYTF
TRBJ2-7 NA TRBD1 TRBV2 TGTGCCAGCAGTGAAGGCCAGGGGGTTTTGGAGCAGTACTTC CASSEGQGVLEQYF
TRBJ1-5 NA TRBD1 TRBV10-1 TGCGCCAGCAGGACCGGTCCCCAGGGGGGACAGAAGTGCAATCAGCCCCAGCATTTT CASRTGPQGGQKCNQPQHF